This T cell receptor beta chain stems from a study of memory CD4+ T cells and cytomegalovirus serostatus. Study-wide context: Healthy Belgian adult donors included fewer than 10 CMV-positive and around 25 CMV-negative people. Overall study findings and caveats: Suggested: most of the CMV-linked TCR signature lies in CD4+ memory cells.

The sort gate was single viable CD3+CD4+CD8-CD45RO+ cells for memory CD4+ T cells. Serostatus was set by detecting CMV pp150, pp28, p38, p52 IgG. This clone has only one observation. Antigen specificity is unknown. The CDR3 consists of 17 residues. V was pared by 10 bases and J by 1 base, with 18 bases of the junction left unmatched. Germline CDR1 and CDR2: MDHEN and SYDVKM. Libraries were prepared by immunoSEQ multiplex PCR; TCRdb keeps only in-frame clonotypes and omits some of them. In the table there are 48,000 or so clones, more than 70% of which are singletons. The clonotype comes from an adult in good health and CMV-seronegative. The sequenced sample consisted of memory CD4+ T cells from blood. The genes are TRBV28 and TRBJ1-2, with TRBD1 identical over 7 bases. Written as DNA, the CDR3 is TGTGCCACCTACCGGGGACAGATTCCTACCATTAACTATGGCTACACCTTC. It yields the protein CATYRGQIPTINYGYTF.